Below are 9 T cell receptor beta chains sequenced from a single sample in a study of cytomegalovirus exposure and HLA in healthy donors. The PCR employed 60 Vbeta primers together with 13 Jbeta primers. Clones were read by immunoSEQ multiplex PCR, and TCRdb kept only the in-frame ones, dropping some. The repertoire holds about 190,000 clones, with 78% as singletons. Sequenced input: PBMCs. The receptors stem from a young woman in good health and CMV-seropositive.

The chain recombines TRBV7-9 with TRBJ2-7, with D maybe TRBD1 (6 bases). V dropped 5 bases and J dropped 1 base, with 9 bases sitting between them. Germline V gene sequence: CDR1 SEHNR, CDR2 FQNEAQ (reference sequence). The CDR3 runs to 13 residues. CDR3 in DNA: TGTGCCAGCAGCCGGACAGAGTCCTACGAGCAGTACTTC. It is translated as CASSRTESYEQYF.

CDR3 DNA: TGTGCCAGCAGTTTCGGGGTAAACAATCAGCCCCAGCATTTT. This sequence encodes CASSFGVNNQPQHF. The chain has TRBV28 and TRBJ1-5; D uncertain. V shed 3 bases and J shed 3 bases, with 9 bases lying between them. This CDR3 is 14 amino acids long. Germline-derived CDR1 and CDR2 are MDHEN and SYDVKM.

The rearrangement joins TRBV7-2 to TRBJ2-7; 8 nucleotides match TRBD2. CDR3 length: 15 residues. Germline V gene data show CDR1 as SGHTA and CDR2 as FQGNSA. V lost 5 bases to trimming and J lost 2 bases; unmatched junction nucleotides: 8. CDR3 in DNA: TGTGCCAGCAGCCTAGAAGTACTAGCGGCCTACGAGCAGTACTTC. It yields the protein CASSLEVLAAYEQYF.

A single count supports this clone. The chain uses TRBV27 and TRBJ1-2; tentatively, D is TRBD1 (5 bases). The germline V gene encodes CDR1 MNHEY and CDR2 SMNVEV (reference sequence). V shed 0 bases and J shed 7 bases, with 18 bases lying between them. There are 16 residues in the CDR3. The CDR3 here is CASSLSGWGGVGGYTF. CDR3 in DNA: TGTGCCAGCAGTTTATCCGGTTGGGGGGGGGTGGGTGGCTACACCTTC.

This chain joins TRBV5-1 and TRBJ1-1; D may be TRBD1 (5 bases). Germline V gene lookup returns CDR1 SGHRS and CDR2 YFSETQ. CDR3 size: 14 residues. The V end lost 4 bases, the J end lost 1 base, and 11 bases lay between the germline ends. The CDR3 DNA is TGCGCCAGCAGCAGAACACAGGAGAACACTGAAGCTTTCTTT. This codes for CASSRTQENTEAFF.

This clone was seen a single time. The chain joins TRBV9 to TRBJ2-1; D is unresolved. The CDR3 has 15 residues. Per germline, CDR1 SGDLS and CDR2 YYNGEE. Trimming shortened V by 4 bases and J by 2 bases, and 13 bases separated the two germline ends. DNA for the CDR3: TGTGCCAGCAGCAACCACAGAGTTCCCTACAATGAGCAGTTCTTC. Its translation is CASSNHRVPYNEQFF.

A few counts support this clone. The V call is TRBV4-2, the J call TRBJ1-3, with TRBD1 matching over 7 bases. Germline V CDR1 and CDR2: LGHNA, YNFKEQ. The ends lost 0 bases at V and 4 bases at J; junction bases unmatched: 9. The CDR3 covers 17 residues. CDR3 sequence reads: CASSQDPLTGYGNTIYF. The CDR3 DNA follows: TGTGCCAGCAGCCAAGATCCCTTGACAGGGTACGGAAACACCATATATTTT.

The rearrangement joins TRBV5-4 to TRBJ2-3; D is perhaps TRBD1 (6 bases). Germline V gene lookup returns CDR1 SGHNT and CDR2 YYREEE (reference sequence). V shed 4 bases and J shed 3 bases, with 12 bases lying between them. The CDR3 consists of 14 residues. The CDR3 nucleotides are TGTGCCAGCAGCATCCGGACAGAAACAGATACGCAGTATTTT. This encodes CASSIRTETDTQYF.

V usage is TRBV19 and J usage is TRBJ2-5, with TRBD2 matching over 7 bases. CDR3 length: 14 amino acids. Germline values: CDR1 LNHDA, CDR2 SQIVND (reference sequence). J gave up 5 bases and V 0 bases, and 3 bases lay outside the gene matches. The CDR3 sequence is CASSIEEGGETQYF. In DNA, the CDR3 is TGTGCCAGTAGTATAGAGGAGGGAGGGGAGACCCAGTACTTC.